This TCR beta chain derives from a study of Graves' ophthalmopathy and Graves' hyperthyroidism. Clinical symptoms, serum thyroxine, TRAb, thyroid ultrasound and orbital computed tomography formed the basis of diagnosis. This clonotype was seen ten or more times. RNA transcripts provided the template for amplifying TCR beta CDR3 regions. A first-round RT-PCR used HTBI primers, followed by a second-round multiplex PCR. TCRdb independently ran MiXCR on the multiplex PCR reads; one entry per CDR3 protein. The sample records roughly 400,000 distinct CDR3 sequences, 15% being singletons. CDR1 KGHDR and CDR2 SFDVKD come from the germline V gene. V was trimmed by 5 bases and J by 7 bases, leaving 7 bases between them. This CDR3 is 12 amino acids long.

The gene calls are TRBV24-1 and TRBJ2-2; no clear D gene. Sequences were obtained from peripheral blood. The TCR comes from a woman under 30 with stable Graves' hyperthyroidism. The CDR3 sequence is CATSVGIGELFF. As DNA, the CDR3 is TGTGCCACCAGTGTGGGGATCGGGGAGCTGTTTTTT.